This T cell receptor (beta chain) was recovered during a study of T-cell reconstitution after alpha-beta-depleted transplantation in children. This sample's TCRbeta library carried unique molecular identifier barcodes. TCRdb passed the PCR reads through MiXCR, listing each CDR3 protein once. The sample gives about 610,000 distinct CDR3 sequences, roughly a tenth of which show up once; about 4.3% is in the top ten. This clonotype was observed at least ten times. The receptor's source is a human donor who donated a stem cell graft to a child with acute myeloid leukemia. The sample in question was PBMCs from the stem cell graft donor, obtained from the stem cell graft.

The CDR3 is CASSYSASGSYNEQFF. The CDR3 region has the DNA TGTGCCAGCAGTTACTCGGCTAGCGGGTCCTACAATGAGCAGTTCTTC. The chain combines TRBV6-5 with TRBJ2-1; 8 positions agree with TRBD2. The V gene's germline CDR1 is MNHEY and CDR2 SVGAGI. The V gene end was trimmed by 0 bases and the J gene end by 1 base; junction bases not matched to a gene: 2. The CDR3 runs 16 residues.